The 14 T cell receptor beta chains below all came from one sample that was sequenced in a study of T cells in Graves' hyperthyroidism and ophthalmopathy. Amplification of TCR beta CDR3 regions was performed using RNA transcripts as template. With the HTBI primer set, the TCR CDR3 went through a first round of RT-PCR. MiXCR, applied by TCRdb to the multiplex PCR reads, yields one record per CDR3 protein. The repertoire includes 300,000 to 450,000 distinct CDR3 sequences, more than 14% of them detected once, and about 20% sits in the top ten. What was sequenced was blood. All receptors come from a woman aged 25-40 years with Graves' ophthalmopathy.

V is TRBV2 and J is TRBJ2-3, with D perhaps matching TRBD2 (6 bases). V lost 3 bases, J lost 4 bases, and 17 bases lay in between. The germline V gene has CDR1 SNHLY and CDR2 FYNNEI. The CDR3 consists of 16 residues. The CDR3 nucleotides read TGTGCCAGCAGTGATTTATGGATCGGGAGTGCAGATACGCAGTATTTT. Amino acids: CASSDLWIGSADTQYF.

This clonotype was found many times. The chain has TRBV30 and TRBJ2-1, with 7 bases identical to TRBD1. This CDR3 comprises 15 residues. CDR1 is GTSNPN and CDR2 is SVGIG in the germline V gene (reference sequence). V shed 2 bases and J 4 bases; nucleotides not matched to a gene: 8. The CDR3 protein is CAWSPPPGGYNEQFF. Written as DNA, the CDR3 is TGTGCCTGGAGTCCCCCCCCAGGGGGATACAATGAGCAGTTCTTC.

This chain links TRBV4-1 with TRBJ1-6; D uncertain. The CDR3 is 14 residues long. V was cut by 1 base and J by 7 bases, with 8 bases left in between. The V gene's germline CDR1 is MGHRA and CDR2 YSYEKL. CDR3 residues: CASSQVGLNSPLHF. DNA for the CDR3: TGCGCCAGCAGCCAAGTAGGGTTAAATTCACCCCTCCACTTT.

This clonotype was recorded at least ten times. The chain joins TRBV15 to TRBJ2-5; D not resolved. V shed 9 bases and J shed 0 bases, with 14 bases lying between them. Germline V gene lookup returns CDR1 LNHNV and CDR2 YYDKDF (reference sequence). The CDR3 runs 14 residues. CDR3 sequence reads: CATKPRLYQETQYF. The CDR3 region has the DNA TGTGCCACTAAACCTCGGCTGTACCAAGAGACCCAGTACTTC.

The table lists this clonotype with a few counts. The CDR3 spells CSARGGPDNQPQHF. The CDR3 region has the DNA TGCAGTGCTAGGGGGGGGCCGGACAATCAGCCCCAGCATTTT. The chain recombines TRBV20-1 with TRBJ1-5; a weak D match, TRBD1 (6 bases). This CDR3 spans 14 amino acids. V was pared by 3 bases and J by 3 bases, with 12 bases between. The germline gives CDR1 DFQATT, CDR2 SNEGSKA (reference sequence).

The chain employs TRBV19 and TRBJ1-4, with 10 positions matching TRBD1. Germline V gene data show CDR1 as LNHDA and CDR2 as SQIVND (reference sequence). The CDR3 runs to 14 residues. Germline trimming cut 6 bases from V and 7 bases from J; bases unmatched to any gene: 5. This CDR3 reads CASRETGGVEKLFF. Here the CDR3 DNA reads TGTGCCAGTAGGGAGACAGGGGGCGTTGAAAAACTGTTTTTT.

V and J are TRBV11-2 and TRBJ2-5, with D possibly being TRBD2 (6 bases). The germline V gene encodes CDR1 SGHAT and CDR2 FQNNGV. This CDR3 spans 15 amino acids. V lost 5 bases and J lost 3, with 16 bases in between. CDR3 loop: CASSPGGMTEETQYF. CDR3 DNA sequence: TGTGCCAGCAGCCCCGGAGGGATGACTGAAGAGACCCAGTACTTC.

The chain employs TRBV24-1 and TRBJ2-1, with a possible D match to TRBD2 (5 bases). V lost 5 bases and J 8 bases, leaving 21 bases between the germline ends. CDR3 length: 16 residues. Germline V gene lookup returns CDR1 KGHDR and CDR2 SFDVKD. In DNA, the CDR3 is TGTGCCACCAGTGGTCTATCACGCGGGTTGATGGATGAGCAGTTCTTC. This gives the protein CATSGLSRGLMDEQFF.

The table lists this clonotype with many counts. The genes are TRBV10-3 and TRBJ2-1; 10 bases fit TRBD2. V gave up 7 bases and J gave up 8 bases; unmatched junction bases: 8. The CDR3 totals 14 residues. Germline values: CDR1 ENHRY, CDR2 SYGVKD. Written as DNA, the CDR3 is TGTGCCATCACCTCCGGAACTAGCGGGGATGAGCAGTTCTTC. It encodes CAITSGTSGDEQFF.

As for this clonotype: A much bigger clone sits one base away, suggesting this may be a read error. V usage is TRBV30 and J usage is TRBJ2-3; TRBD2 matches at 7 bases. This CDR3 comprises 12 residues. Germline CDR1 is GTSNPN and CDR2 is SVGIG (reference sequence). The junction had 5 bases not matched to a gene; V was cut back by 5 bases and J by 6 bases. For the CDR3, the DNA is TGTGCCTGGGGGGGGGGGGTGGATACGCAGTATTTT. Its protein product is CAWGGGVDTQYF.

This clonotype came up many times. The rearrangement uses TRBV20-1 and TRBJ2-5; 10 nucleotides align to TRBD2. The CDR3 covers 16 residues. J lost 5 bases, V lost 0 bases, and 9 bases had no gene match. Germline V gives CDR1 DFQATT, CDR2 SNEGSKA (reference sequence). CDR3 sequence reads: CSARDLSGGAGETQYF. The CDR3, as DNA: TGCAGTGCTAGAGATCTAAGCGGGGGGGCAGGGGAGACCCAGTACTTC.

This clonotype has at least ten counts. The V and J genes are TRBV7-2 and TRBJ1-1; D perhaps matches TRBD1 (5 bases). Trimming removed 2 bases from V and 4 bases from J, with 8 bases in between. Germline CDR1 SGHTA, CDR2 FQGNSA. The CDR3 extends over 13 amino acids. The CDR3 coding sequence is TGTGCCAGCAGCTTATATCAGGGCACTGAAGCTTTCTTT. It is translated as CASSLYQGTEAFF.

The chain joins TRBV2 to TRBJ2-1, with D unresolved. The germline V and J ends were trimmed by 5 bases and 0 bases, with 11 bases remaining between them. This CDR3 is 15 amino acids long. CDR1 is SNHLY and CDR2 is FYNNEI in the germline V gene. CDR3 residues: CASSITVGSYNEQFF. CDR3 sequence (DNA): TGTGCCAGCAGTATTACGGTTGGCTCCTACAATGAGCAGTTCTTC.

The chain couples TRBV9 to TRBJ2-6; D ambiguous. Deletions cut 4 bases from V and 4 bases from J, with 6 bases between. The CDR3 totals 13 residues. The germline V gene has CDR1 SGDLS and CDR2 YYNGEE. The CDR3 nucleotides read TGTGCCAGCAGCAGGGTCGGGGCCAACGTCCTGACTTTC. It specifies CASSRVGANVLTF.